The present entry profiles one T cell receptor (beta chain) with its context. V was clipped by 6 bases and J by 3 bases, with 15 bases between them. The CDR3 covers 14 residues. In germline, CDR1 is LNHDA, CDR2 SQIVND (reference sequence). The diagnoses drew upon clinical symptoms, serum thyroxine and TRAb, thyroid ultrasound and orbital computed tomography. PBMCs came from more than 8.5 ml fresh peripheral blood. The CDR3 regions of TCR beta were amplified from RNA transcripts. When the TCR CDR3 underwent first-round RT-PCR, the HTBI primer set was used. Using its own MiXCR run on the multiplex PCR reads, TCRdb lists one record per CDR3 protein. The table records approximately 710,000 distinct CDR3 sequences, about 18% of them present only once. This sample was taken from a study of T cells in Graves' hyperthyroidism and ophthalmopathy. Study-wide background: At the time of initial diagnosis and before any treatment, peripheral blood was collected.

Sequenced input: blood. The clonotype was recovered from a man in his fifties with Graves' hyperthyroidism. This sequence joins TRBV19 and TRBJ2-7; perhaps TRBD1 as D (6 bases). CDR3 in amino acids: CASSQIGGLYEQYF. DNA for the CDR3: TGTGCCAGTAGCCAAATAGGGGGTCTCTACGAGCAGTACTTC.